This T cell receptor beta chain was sequenced in a study of blood T cell repertoires in COVID-19. Study-wide context: Nucleic acid was either cDNA or gDNA, and it came from T cells, B-cell-depleted T cells, or PBMCs.

The protocol was immunoSEQ multiplex PCR, while the TCRdb copy is restricted to in-frame clones and leaves out a portion. This repertoire shows about 78,000 clones, about 83% found once; its top ten account for 3.5%. The sequencing sample was made of peripheral blood. This sequence was found in a man in his fifties with acute or convalescent COVID-19.

CDR3 amino acids: CASSTLAGGSSDTDTQYF. Written as DNA, the CDR3 is TGTGCCAGCAGCACACTAGCGGGAGGATCCAGCGACACAGATACGCAGTATTTT. The chain couples TRBV7-6 to TRBJ2-3; 12 nucleotides agree with TRBD2. The trim removed 5 bases at V and 2 bases at J, leaving 11 bases unmatched. The CDR3 covers 18 residues. Germline V gene lookup returns CDR1 SGHVS and CDR2 FNYEAQ.